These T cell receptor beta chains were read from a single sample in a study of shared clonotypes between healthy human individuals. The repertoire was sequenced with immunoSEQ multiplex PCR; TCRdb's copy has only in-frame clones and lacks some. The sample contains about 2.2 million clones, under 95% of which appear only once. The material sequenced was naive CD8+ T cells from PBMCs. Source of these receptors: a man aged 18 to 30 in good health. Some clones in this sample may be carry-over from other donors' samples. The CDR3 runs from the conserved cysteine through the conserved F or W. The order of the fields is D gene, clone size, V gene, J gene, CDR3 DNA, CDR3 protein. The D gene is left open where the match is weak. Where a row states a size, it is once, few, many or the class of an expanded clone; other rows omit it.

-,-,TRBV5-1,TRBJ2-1,TGCGCCAGCAGCTTGGCCCGGATGGGAAGAGATGAGCAGTTCTTC,CASSLARMGRDEQFF
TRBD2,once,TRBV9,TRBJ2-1,TGTGCCAGCAGCGTGTCTAGCGGGAACTCCTACAATGAGCAGTTCTTC,CASSVSSGNSYNEQFF
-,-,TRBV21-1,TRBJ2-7,TGTGCCAGCAGACACGGGAAGTACGAGCAGTACTTC,CASRHGKYEQYF
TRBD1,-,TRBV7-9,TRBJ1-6,TGTGCCAGCAGACCAGGGGGCGTATACTATAATTCACCCCTCCACTTT,CASRPGGVYYNSPLHF
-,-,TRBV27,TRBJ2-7,TGTGCCAGCAGAAACCGGGGCTCGAGCTCCTACGAGCAGTACTTC,CASRNRGSSSYEQYF
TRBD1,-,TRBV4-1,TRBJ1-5,TGCGCCAGCAGCCACGAGGACAGGGTGGGACAGCCCCAGCATTTT,CASSHEDRVGQPQHF
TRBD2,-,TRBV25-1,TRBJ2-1,TGTGCCAGCAGTGGAGAGCGCGGGAGATCCTACAATGAGCAGTTCTTC,CASSGERGRSYNEQFF
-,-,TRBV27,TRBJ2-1,TGTGCCAGCAGTTTAATCGACGGTGAGCAGTTCTTC,CASSLIDGEQFF
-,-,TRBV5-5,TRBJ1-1,TGTGCCAGCAGCTTGGGGCAGGGTGTCGGAATGCCTGAAGCTTTCTTT,CASSLGQGVGMPEAFF
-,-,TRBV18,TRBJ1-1,TGTGCCAGCTCACCGGCCGGGGAAGGGAGGGGAGCTTTCTTT,CASSPAGEGRGAFF
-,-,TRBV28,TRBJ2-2,TGTGCCAGCAGTCCTCGGACGGAGACGAACACCGGGGAGCTGTTTTTT,CASSPRTETNTGELFF
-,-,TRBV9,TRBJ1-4,TGTGCCAGCAGCGTAGGGGGGCGAGGGAATGAAAAACTGTTTTTT,CASSVGGRGNEKLFF
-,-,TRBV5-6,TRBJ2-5,TGTGCCAGCAGGGTTGGGTGGGGAGAAGAGACCCAGTACTTC,CASRVGWGEETQYF
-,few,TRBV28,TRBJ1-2,TGTGCCAGCAGTGGTGGAGGGTATGGCTACACCTTC,CASSGGGYGYTF
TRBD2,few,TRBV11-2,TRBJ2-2,TGTGCCAGCAGCCCCCGGGGGGGGAGCGGGAACACCGGGGAGCTGTTTTTT,CASSPRGGSGNTGELFF
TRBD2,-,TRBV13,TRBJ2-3,TGTGCCAGCAGCCCTAGCGGGGGTGGAGATACGCAGTATTTT,CASSPSGGGDTQYF
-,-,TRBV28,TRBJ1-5,TGTGCCAGCAGTCCCTCCCGGCGGGAGCCCCAGCATTTT,CASSPSRREPQHF
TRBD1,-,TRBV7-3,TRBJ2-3,TGTGCCAGCAGCTTATACAGGGGCGATACGCAGTATTTT,CASSLYRGDTQYF
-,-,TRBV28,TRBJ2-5,TGTGCCAGCAGGCCGATGCGGGGAGTGGTGGTACGGGAAGAGACCCAGTACTTC,CASRPMRGVVVREETQYF
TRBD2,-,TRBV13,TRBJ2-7,TGTGCCAGCAGCTTCGAGCGGGACTACGAGCAGTACTTC,CASSFERDYEQYF
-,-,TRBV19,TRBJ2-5,TGTGCCACCTCAGGGGGGCGAGAGACCCAGTACTTC,CATSGGRETQYF
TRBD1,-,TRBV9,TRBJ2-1,TGTGCCAGCCGCGGGACAGGGGACAATGAGCAGTTCTTC,CASRGTGDNEQFF
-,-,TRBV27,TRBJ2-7,TGTGCCAGCAGTTTAGCAGGGGCCGAGCAGTACTTC,CASSLAGAEQYF
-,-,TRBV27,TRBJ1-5,TGTGCCAGCAGTTTGTCAGTTTATAGCAATCAGCCCCAGCATTTT,CASSLSVYSNQPQHF
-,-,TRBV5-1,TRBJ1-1,TGCGCCAGCAGCTTGGCCCTGGGGGCAGACACTGAAGCTTTCTTT,CASSLALGADTEAFF
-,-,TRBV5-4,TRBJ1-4,TGTGCCAGCGGGAATGAAAAACTGTTTTTT,CASGNEKLFF
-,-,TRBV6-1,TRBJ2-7,TGTGCCAGCGCAGGGTCCTACGAGCAGTACTTC,CASAGSYEQYF
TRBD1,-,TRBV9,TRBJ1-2,TGTGCCAGCAGCGCCTCGGGACAGCTTAACTATGGCTACACCTTC,CASSASGQLNYGYTF
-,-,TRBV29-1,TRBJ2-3,TGCAGCGCTCTGAGTGGACCCACAGATACGCAGTATTTT,CSALSGPTDTQYF
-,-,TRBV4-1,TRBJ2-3,TGCGCCAGCAGCCAAAAAGGTATAGGGAGCACAGATACGCAGTATTTT,CASSQKGIGSTDTQYF
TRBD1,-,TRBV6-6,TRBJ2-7,TGTGCCAGCAGTTATGGGACAGCAGACTCCTACGAGCAGTACTTC,CASSYGTADSYEQYF
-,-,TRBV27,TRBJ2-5,TGTGCCAGCAGGGCCACTCTTTTCGCGGGGGAGACCCAGTACTTC,CASRATLFAGETQYF
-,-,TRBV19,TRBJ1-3,TGTGCCAGCTCTGGCAGCTCTGGAAACACCATATATTTT,CASSGSSGNTIYF
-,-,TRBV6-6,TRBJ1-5,TGTGCCAGCAGTTACTCTCGCATTAGCAATCAGCCCCAGCATTTT,CASSYSRISNQPQHF